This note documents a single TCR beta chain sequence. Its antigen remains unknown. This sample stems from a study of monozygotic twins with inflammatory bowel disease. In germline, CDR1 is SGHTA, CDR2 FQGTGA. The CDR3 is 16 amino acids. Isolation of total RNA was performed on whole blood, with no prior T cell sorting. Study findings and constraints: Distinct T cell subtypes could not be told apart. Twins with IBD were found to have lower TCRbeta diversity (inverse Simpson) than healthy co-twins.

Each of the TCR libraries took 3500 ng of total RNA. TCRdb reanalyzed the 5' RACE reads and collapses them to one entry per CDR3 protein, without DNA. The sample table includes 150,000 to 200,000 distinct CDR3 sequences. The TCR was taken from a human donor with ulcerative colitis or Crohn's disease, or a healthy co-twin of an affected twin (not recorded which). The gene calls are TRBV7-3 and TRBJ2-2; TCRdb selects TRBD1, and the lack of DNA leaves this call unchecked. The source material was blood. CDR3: CASSLTRRPTGGELFF.